This is a list of T cell receptor beta chains from one sample in a study of cytotoxic CD8 clonotypes in ibrutinib-treated CLL. Clones were read by immunoSEQ multiplex PCR, and TCRdb kept only the in-frame ones, dropping some. The table shows about 330,000 clones, with over 60% occurring only once. The sequenced sample was PBMCs, obtained after 36 months of ibrutinib treatment. The source is a human donor with chronic lymphocytic leukemia. Each CDR3 is given with its conserved first and last residue. The D gene is left open where the match is weak. The size of a clone is reported for some rows only, either as once, few or many, or as a class for expanded clones.

d_gene: .
j_gene: TRBJ2-5
abundance: once
v_gene: TRBV18
CDR3aa: CASSPKASFLWETQYF
CDR3nt: TGTGCCAGCTCACCCAAGGCATCGTTCCTTTGGGAGACCCAGTACTTC

d_gene: .
j_gene: TRBJ2-5
abundance: .
v_gene: TRBV29-1
CDR3aa: CSVEEMSAQETQYF
CDR3nt: TGCAGCGTTGAAGAGATGTCAGCCCAAGAGACCCAGTACTTC

d_gene: TRBD1
j_gene: TRBJ1-1
abundance: few
v_gene: TRBV7-9
CDR3aa: CASSARGSENTEAFF
CDR3nt: TGTGCCAGCAGCGCCAGGGGGTCTGAGAACACTGAAGCTTTCTTT

d_gene: .
j_gene: TRBJ2-5
abundance: .
v_gene: TRBV7-9
CDR3aa: CASSLKRVLQETQYF
CDR3nt: TGTGCCAGCAGCCTTAAGAGGGTCCTCCAAGAGACCCAGTACTTC

d_gene: .
j_gene: TRBJ2-7
abundance: .
v_gene: TRBV7-9
CDR3aa: CASSLDGGLTYEQYF
CDR3nt: TGTGCCAGCAGCTTAGATGGGGGGCTGACCTACGAGCAGTACTTC

d_gene: .
j_gene: TRBJ1-2
abundance: few
v_gene: TRBV9
CDR3aa: CASSVDHFYGYTF
CDR3nt: TGTGCCAGCAGCGTAGACCACTTCTATGGCTACACCTTC

d_gene: TRBD1
j_gene: TRBJ2-7
abundance: .
v_gene: TRBV5-6
CDR3aa: CASRQVDRGSYEQYF
CDR3nt: TGTGCCAGCAGGCAGGTGGACAGGGGCTCCTACGAGCAGTACTTC

d_gene: .
j_gene: TRBJ1-4
abundance: .
v_gene: TRBV6-1
CDR3aa: CASSAGGANEKLFF
CDR3nt: TGTGCCAGCAGTGCGGGGGGTGCTAATGAAAAACTGTTTTTT

d_gene: .
j_gene: TRBJ2-5
abundance: .
v_gene: TRBV7-8
CDR3aa: CASSLIRRGFQETQYF
CDR3nt: TGTGCCAGCAGCTTGATTAGACGGGGGTTTCAAGAGACCCAGTACTTC

d_gene: TRBD2
j_gene: TRBJ2-7
abundance: .
v_gene: TRBV9
CDR3aa: CASSPWTSGGYEQYF
CDR3nt: TGTGCCAGCAGCCCCTGGACTAGCGGGGGTTACGAGCAGTACTTC

d_gene: TRBD2
j_gene: TRBJ2-1
abundance: .
v_gene: TRBV4-3
CDR3aa: CASSRRVLAANEQFF
CDR3nt: TGCGCCAGCAGCCGGAGAGTGCTAGCGGCCAATGAGCAGTTCTTC

d_gene: .
j_gene: TRBJ2-1
abundance: .
v_gene: TRBV13
CDR3aa: CASSFGGTINEQFF
CDR3nt: TGTGCCAGCAGCTTTGGCGGGACAATCAATGAGCAGTTCTTC

d_gene: .
j_gene: TRBJ2-7
abundance: .
v_gene: TRBV11-2
CDR3aa: CASSSIQGLFEQYF
CDR3nt: TGTGCCAGCAGCTCAATACAGGGCTTGTTCGAGCAGTACTTC

d_gene: .
j_gene: TRBJ1-5
abundance: few
v_gene: TRBV6-6
CDR3aa: CASSYRTSDVQPQHF
CDR3nt: TGTGCCAGCAGTTACCGGACTTCCGATGTGCAGCCCCAGCATTTT

d_gene: TRBD1
j_gene: TRBJ1-6
abundance: .
v_gene: TRBV6-5
CDR3aa: CASRPGQPNSPLHF
CDR3nt: TGTGCCAGCAGGCCGGGACAGCCGAATTCACCCCTCCACTTT

d_gene: TRBD2
j_gene: TRBJ2-1
abundance: few
v_gene: TRBV9
CDR3aa: CASSVSGVTYNEQFF
CDR3nt: TGTGCCAGCAGCGTTAGCGGGGTCACCTACAATGAGCAGTTCTTC

d_gene: .
j_gene: TRBJ2-1
abundance: .
v_gene: TRBV7-2
CDR3aa: CASSTLGPGRQFF
CDR3nt: TGTGCCAGCAGCACACTTGGGCCCGGACGGCAGTTCTTC

d_gene: TRBD1
j_gene: TRBJ1-2
abundance: .
v_gene: TRBV5-5
CDR3aa: CASSLDPGTVRYGYTF
CDR3nt: TGTGCCAGCAGCTTGGATCCCGGGACAGTTCGCTATGGCTACACCTTC

d_gene: .
j_gene: TRBJ2-2
abundance: few
v_gene: TRBV4-1
CDR3aa: CASSLGAGGELFF
CDR3nt: TGCGCCAGCAGCCTAGGTGCGGGCGGGGAGCTGTTTTTT

d_gene: .
j_gene: TRBJ1-1
abundance: .
v_gene: TRBV5-1
CDR3aa: CASSLRGNGEAFF
CDR3nt: TGCGCCAGCAGCCTCCGGGGCAATGGTGAAGCTTTCTTT

d_gene: .
j_gene: TRBJ2-3
abundance: .
v_gene: TRBV11-2
CDR3aa: CASSLVMAGAQINTQYF
CDR3nt: TGTGCCAGCAGCTTAGTTATGGCGGGGGCGCAAATTAATACGCAGTATTTT

d_gene: .
j_gene: TRBJ1-5
abundance: .
v_gene: TRBV6-4
CDR3aa: CANGDGFNQPQHF
CDR3nt: TGTGCCAACGGAGACGGATTCAATCAGCCCCAGCATTTT

d_gene: .
j_gene: TRBJ2-2
abundance: .
v_gene: TRBV2
CDR3aa: CASRQGGTGELFF
CDR3nt: TGTGCCAGCCGGCAGGGGGGTACCGGGGAGCTGTTTTTT

d_gene: TRBD1
j_gene: TRBJ2-7
abundance: .
v_gene: TRBV11-2
CDR3aa: CASSHILGQKSYEQYF
CDR3nt: TGTGCCAGCAGCCACATACTGGGACAGAAGTCCTACGAGCAGTACTTC